A single sample gave rise to the 30 T cell receptor beta chains below, sequenced in a study of blood T cell repertoires in COVID-19. Generated by immunoSEQ multiplex PCR, the TCRdb table keeps only in-frame clones and is missing some. The table records some 280,000 clones, about 82% of them present only once. Input material: peripheral blood. Receptors were obtained from a woman aged 45-65 years with active or convalescent COVID-19.

The V and J genes are TRBV10-1 and TRBJ2-7; 9 positions match TRBD1. This CDR3 has 14 residues. Trimming cost V 5 bases and J 7 bases; bases outside gene matches: 9. Germline lookup yields CDR1 WNHNN and CDR2 SYGVQD (reference sequence). The CDR3 bases are TGCGCCAGCAGTCGGGACAGGGTCCTTGAGGAGCAGTACTTC. Protein: CASSRDRVLEEQYF.

The chain uses TRBV28 and TRBJ2-2, with a tentative D call TRBD2 (5 bases). The CDR3 length is 16 residues. Per the germline V gene, CDR1 is MDHEN and CDR2 is SYDVKM. V shed 3 bases and J shed 5 bases, with 16 bases lying between them. The CDR3 nucleotides read TGTGCCAGCAGTTTTTCCCAGAATCGAGGGACCGGGGAGCTGTTTTTT. Translation: CASSFSQNRGTGELFF.

V usage is TRBV15 and J usage is TRBJ1-2; D is ambiguous. This CDR3 region has 14 residues. Germline CDR1 and CDR2: LNHNV and YYDKDF (reference sequence). The V gene lost 5 bases and the J gene lost 1 base, with 11 bases spanning the gap. CDR3 sequence reads: CATSLDRGNYGYTF. CDR3 nucleotides: TGTGCCACCAGCCTTGACCGAGGTAACTATGGCTACACCTTC.

The CDR3 loop is CASSRDRTGNTIYF. The CDR3 region has the DNA TGCGCCAGCAGCCGGGACAGGACCGGAAACACCATATATTTT. This rearrangement joins TRBV5-1 to TRBJ1-3, with TRBD1 identical over 8 bases. CDR1 and CDR2 (germline): SGHRS, YFSETQ. CDR3 length: 14 amino acids. V lost 4 bases and J lost 4; bases outside the gene matches: 4.

The chain combines TRBV2 with TRBJ1-2; D unclear. Germline CDR1 SNHLY, CDR2 FYNNEI. The germline V and J ends were trimmed by 4 bases and 2 bases, with 8 bases remaining between them. This CDR3 is built from 13 residues. The CDR3, as DNA: TGTGCCAGCAGTGCACAGAAGAACTATGGCTACACCTTC. This gives the protein CASSAQKNYGYTF.

This clone was observed a few times. This sequence joins TRBV3-1 (or the pseudogene TRBV3-2) and TRBJ1-2, with D perhaps TRBD1 (6 bases). This CDR3 contains 13 residues. Trimming took off 4 bases at V and 8 bases at J, with 14 bases between the two ends. Germline V gene sequence: CDR1 LGHDT, CDR2 YNNKEL (reference sequence). The CDR3 reads CASSLAGADGYTF. For the CDR3, the DNA is TGTGCCAGCAGCCTTGCAGGGGCGGACGGCTACACCTTC.

V gene TRBV6-1 combines with J gene TRBJ1-5; TRBD1 matches at 7 bases. CDR1 and CDR2 (germline): MNHNS, SASEGT. V was pared by 4 bases and J by 3 bases, with 12 bases of the junction left unmatched. The CDR3 sequence is 17 residues long. The CDR3 loop reads CASSAVTGQTHNQPQHF. The CDR3 DNA reads TGTGCCAGCAGTGCGGTAACGGGACAGACACACAATCAGCCCCAGCATTTT.

The chain links TRBV7-2 to TRBJ2-7; D unclear. The CDR3 spans 15 residues. The ends were cut back, 1 base at V and 3 bases at J, with 13 bases in the middle. Germline CDR1 is SGHTA and CDR2 is FQGNSA. The CDR3 DNA sequence: TGTGCCAGCAGCTTAGACGCGACGCGGAGCTACGAGCAGTACTTC. It translates to CASSLDATRSYEQYF.

The chain carries TRBV29-1 and TRBJ1-2; 7 positions match TRBD1. The length of the CDR3 is 13 residues. With V trimmed by 6 bases and J by 1 base, 5 bases remained unmatched. CDR1 SQVTM and CDR2 ANQGSEA come from the germline V gene. As DNA, the CDR3 is TGCAGCGTACAGACAGGGATTAACTATGGCTACACCTTC. Residues: CSVQTGINYGYTF.

The CDR3 is CASSDRSLQGFKPWAEAFF. The CDR3 coding sequence is TGTGCCAGCAGCGACAGATCACTTCAGGGTTTCAAACCTTGGGCTGAAGCTTTCTTT. The chain is built from TRBV11-2 and TRBJ1-1; possible D gene TRBD1, 5 bases. The germline CDR1 and CDR2 sequences are SGHAT and FQNNGV. V was clipped by 5 bases and J by 6 bases, with 31 bases between them. The CDR3 is 19 amino acids.

The rearrangement joins TRBV28 to TRBJ2-3; 9 positions agree with TRBD2. CDR1 MDHEN and CDR2 SYDVKM come from the germline V gene. This CDR3 is 18 amino acids long. V shed 7 bases and J 1 base; nucleotides not matched to a gene: 15. The CDR3 spells CASTYGVAGVYGTDTQYF. For the CDR3, the DNA is TGTGCCAGCACTTACGGGGTAGCGGGAGTGTATGGCACAGATACGCAGTATTTT.

The rearrangement uses TRBV9 and TRBJ2-5; 9 nucleotides line up with TRBD2. In germline, CDR1 is SGDLS, CDR2 YYNGEE. J was trimmed by 4 bases and V by 0 bases; bases with no gene match: 4. This CDR3 has 15 amino acids. The CDR3 protein is CASSVAPLAGETQYF. CDR3 DNA sequence: TGTGCCAGCAGCGTAGCACCACTAGCGGGAGAGACCCAGTACTTC.

The DNA for the CDR3 is TGTGCCAGCAGCCAAGAAAGATCGAACAGATACTCCTACAATGAGCAGTTCTTC. It codes for CASSQERSNRYSYNEQFF. The chain joins TRBV14 to TRBJ2-1; D remains ambiguous. CDR1 SGHDN and CDR2 FVKESK come from the germline V gene. Trimming took off 0 bases at V and 0 bases at J, with 15 bases between the two ends. The CDR3 covers 18 residues.

The chain employs TRBV9 and TRBJ2-3, with D perhaps matching TRBD1 (6 bases). CDR3 length: 14 amino acids. V was clipped by 3 bases and J by 4 bases, with 12 bases between them. Germline CDR1 is SGDLS and CDR2 is YYNGEE. The CDR3 sequence is CASSARGTSDTQYF. The CDR3 DNA reads as TGTGCCAGCAGCGCGAGGGGGACATCAGATACGCAGTATTTT.

The chain carries TRBV6-6 and TRBJ2-5; 10 bases agree with TRBD1. V lost 7 bases to trimming and J lost 2 bases; unmatched junction nucleotides: 4. The CDR3 length is 14 residues. Germline CDR1 is MNHNY and CDR2 is SVGAGI (reference sequence). The CDR3 sequence is CASNRQGAQETQYF. In DNA form, the CDR3 reads TGTGCCAGCAATCGACAGGGGGCTCAAGAGACCCAGTACTTC.

The chain combines TRBV5-1 with TRBJ1-5; 8 nucleotides match TRBD1. The CDR3 has 14 amino acids. The V and J ends lost 4 bases and 7 bases, in that order; junction bases with no gene match: 7. Germline assignment: CDR1 SGHRS and CDR2 YFSETQ. DNA for the CDR3: TGCGCCAGCAGCATCGGACAGGGAGGGCAGCCCCAGCATTTT. As protein: CASSIGQGGQPQHF.

J is TRBJ1-5 and V is TRBV6-5; TRBD1 aligns across 7 bases. CDR1 is MNHEY, CDR2 SVGAGI, per germline. The V segment lost 5 bases and the J segment 7 bases; nucleotides outside the gene matches: 11. The CDR3 loop spans 15 amino acids. The DNA of the CDR3 is TGTGCCAGCAGTCCCCCGGGACAGAGGATACAGCCCCAGCATTTT. It is translated as CASSPPGQRIQPQHF.

This clone was seen more than once but under ten times. The rearrangement links TRBV30 to TRBJ1-5; no firm D call. The CDR3 is 15 amino acids. Trimming left V 4 bases short and J 2 bases short, with 15 bases between. CDR1 is GTSNPN and CDR2 is SVGIG in the germline V gene (reference sequence). The CDR3 reads CAWTPSKRGNQPQHF. CDR3 DNA: TGTGCCTGGACCCCGTCCAAGAGAGGCAATCAGCCCCAGCATTTT.

Worth noting for this clone: The sample has other DNA sequences that encode this CDR3 too. The chain uses TRBV28 and TRBJ1-5, with D maybe TRBD1 (5 bases). Germline V gives CDR1 MDHEN, CDR2 SYDVKM. The CDR3 length is 14 residues. The germline V and J ends were trimmed by 2 bases and 1 base, with 6 bases remaining between them. In nucleotides, the CDR3 is TGTGCCAGCAGTTTAGCAGGGAGCAATCAGCCCCAGCATTTT. Its protein product is CASSLAGSNQPQHF.

The chain couples TRBV5-1 to TRBJ1-3; 8 nucleotides match TRBD1. The V gene's germline CDR1 is SGHRS and CDR2 YFSETQ. Trimming took 0 bases from V and 4 from J; bases not matched to a gene: 3. This CDR3 has 15 residues. CDR3 nucleotide sequence: TGCGCCAGCAGCTTGGTGGCAGGGGGCGGAAACACCATATATTTT. Its protein is CASSLVAGGGNTIYF.

The V and J genes are TRBV27 and TRBJ2-3; D gene uncertain. V gave up 5 bases and J gave up 5 bases, with 14 bases separating them. The CDR3 runs 14 residues. Germline CDR1 MNHEY, CDR2 SMNVEV (reference sequence). In nucleotides, the CDR3 is TGTGCCAGCAGTGCCAGTCTTTTCCGAGATACGCAGTATTTT. This gives the protein CASSASLFRDTQYF.

The chain links TRBV4-1 to TRBJ2-2; 8 bases fit TRBD2. Germline CDR1 MGHRA, CDR2 YSYEKL. With V trimmed by 0 bases and J by 0 bases, 3 bases remained unmatched. The CDR3 is 17 amino acids. The CDR3 here is CASSQDREGANTGELFF. CDR3 nucleotides: TGCGCCAGCAGCCAAGATCGGGAGGGCGCGAACACCGGGGAGCTGTTTTTT.

J is TRBJ1-1 and V is TRBV14, with TRBD1 matching 9 bases. The V gene end was trimmed by 4 bases and the J gene end by 11 bases; junction bases not matched to a gene: 17. The CDR3 totals 16 residues. In germline, CDR1 is SGHDN, CDR2 FVKESK. CDR3 region: CASSRHEGQGRAAAFF. DNA of the CDR3: TGTGCCAGCAGCCGACACGAGGGACAGGGCCGAGCTGCGGCTTTCTTT.

V gene TRBV25-1 combines with J gene TRBJ1-2; D gene uncertain. The CDR3 length is 12 residues. Trimming shortened V by 4 bases and J by 8 bases, and 11 bases separated the two germline ends. From germline, CDR1 is MGHDK and CDR2 SYGVNS. CDR3: CASSGSLRGYTF. As DNA, the CDR3 is TGTGCCAGCAGTGGCTCCCTCAGGGGCTACACCTTC.

This clone was recorded a few times. This rearrangement joins TRBV19 to TRBJ2-2; TRBD1 matches 8 bases. This CDR3 spans 16 amino acids. V lost 4 bases and J lost 6; bases outside the gene matches: 10. The germline gives CDR1 LNHDA, CDR2 SQIVND (reference sequence). The CDR3 sequence: CASSTQDRVVSGELFF. DNA for the CDR3: TGTGCCAGTAGTACCCAGGACAGGGTTGTGTCCGGGGAGCTGTTTTTT. Full variable domain (remainder filled in from reference TRBV19 and TRBJ2-2): DGGITQSPKYLFRKEGQNVTLSCEQNLNHDAMYWYRQDPGQGLRLIYYSQIVNDFQKGDIAEGYSVSREKKESFPLTVTSAQKNPTAFYLCASSTQDRVVSGELFFGEGSRLTVL.

The CDR3 spells CASSYDRGPYNEQFF. CDR3 coding DNA: TGTGCCAGCAGCTATGATAGGGGTCCCTACAATGAGCAGTTCTTC. The chain links TRBV11-2 to TRBJ2-1, with D perhaps matching TRBD1 (5 bases). Germline V gene data show CDR1 as SGHAT and CDR2 as FQNNGV. Trimming stripped 4 bases from V and 2 bases from J, with 12 bases between. This CDR3 is built from 15 residues. The entire variable domain, with the rest obtained from reference TRBV11-2 and TRBJ2-1, is as follows: EAGVAQSPRYKIIEKRQSVAFWCNPISGHATLYWYQQILGQGPKLLIQFQNNGVVDDSQLPKDRFSAERLKGVDSTLKIQPAKLEDSAVYLCASSYDRGPYNEQFFGPGTRLTVL.

The chain uses TRBV10-1 and TRBJ2-7; possible D gene TRBD1, 6 bases. The germline gives CDR1 WNHNN, CDR2 SYGVQD (reference sequence). Trimming took 0 bases from V and 4 from J, leaving 13 bases between them. The CDR3 consists of 15 residues. CDR3 in DNA: TGCGCCAGCAGTGAGTCGATGCGGCAGGGGTACGAGCAGTACTTC. Translation: CASSESMRQGYEQYF.

The J gene is TRBJ1-5, the V gene TRBV19; TRBD1 is a possible D gene (5 bases). CDR1 and CDR2 (germline): LNHDA, SQIVND (reference sequence). CDR3 size: 15 residues. V dropped 1 base and J dropped 6 bases, with 13 bases sitting between them. In DNA form, the CDR3 reads TGTGCCAGTAGTATAGGGGCAGGGCCTAGTCAGCCCCAGCATTTT. It yields the protein CASSIGAGPSQPQHF.

This clone showed up just a few times. V gene TRBV6-1 combines with J gene TRBJ1-5; D might be TRBD1 (5 bases). CDR1 and CDR2 (germline): MNHNS, SASEGT. CDR3 size: 17 residues. Trimming stripped 0 bases from V and 4 bases from J, with 16 bases between. CDR3 protein: CASSEATGGFMNQPQHF. CDR3 nucleotide sequence: TGTGCCAGCAGTGAAGCGACTGGGGGGTTCATGAATCAGCCCCAGCATTTT.

The chain couples TRBV9 to TRBJ2-7; D is unresolved. Germline CDR1 is SGDLS and CDR2 is YYNGEE. V was clipped by 1 base and J by 2 bases, with 10 bases between them. The CDR3 has 14 residues. This CDR3 is CASSVSSSPYEQYF. CDR3 in DNA: TGTGCCAGCAGCGTAAGTAGCAGTCCCTACGAGCAGTACTTC.